Here is one T cell receptor beta chain with its context. CDR1 and CDR2 (germline): LGHNA, YSLEER. The CDR3 totals 15 residues. V lost 4 bases to trimming and J lost 5 bases, with 15 bases between them. The sample comes from a study of blood T cell repertoires in COVID-19. As for the study in general: T cells, B-cell-depleted T cells, or PBMCs provided the cDNA or gDNA that served as material.

Sequencing was performed with immunoSEQ multiplex PCR; in TCRdb, only in-frame clones are kept and a portion is missing. The table includes 50,000 to 75,000 clones, more than 75% detected once. The chain recombines TRBV4-3 with TRBJ2-1; D is undetermined. This TCR was sampled from a human donor in a cohort sampled during active COVID-19. The specimen was peripheral blood. The CDR3 region has the DNA TGCGCCAGCAGCCCGCGTTGGGCCGAGAACAATGAGCAGTTCTTC. This sequence encodes CASSPRWAENNEQFF.